The clone carrying this T cell receptor beta chain was observed many times. Its antigen is unknown. The sample belongs to a study of CD8+CD57+ T cells in acquired aplastic anemia. Study background: The sorted CD4+ and CD8+ cells yielded an average about 3.3 ug of DNA.

It was genomic DNA that served as the template for profiling TCR beta VDJ and CDR3. Each CDR3 protein gets one entry after TCRdb re-called the reads with MiXCR. The table has roughly 500,000 distinct CDR3 sequences, around 33% seen once. Germline CDR1 SGHRS, CDR2 YFSETQ. V lost 0 bases to trimming and J lost 2 bases, with 12 bases between them. CDR3 size: 15 residues. Study outcomes and limitations: Overlapping CD8+ CDR3 repertoires of patients and controls contained around 30 shared sequences. Simpson's diversity of CD8+ cells was not significantly different in patients compared with controls.

By flow cytometry, patients selected for sequencing had shown an expansion of CD8+CD57+ cells. The sequenced material came from sorted CD4+, CD8+, or CD8+CD57+ T cells (not recorded which) from PBMCs. This rearrangement joins TRBV5-1 to TRBJ2-7, with D possibly matching TRBD1 (5 bases). The TCR was taken from a human donor with aplastic anemia. The CDR3 DNA follows: TGCGCCAGCAGCTTGGAGGCAGGGTCCACCTACGAGCAGTACTTC. Translated: CASSLEAGSTYEQYF.